This T cell receptor (beta chain) was recorded in a study of response to subunit inactivated influenza vaccine. With V trimmed by 2 bases and J by 3 bases, 4 bases remained unmatched. CDR3 size: 15 residues. CDR1 and CDR2 from the germline V gene are LNHNV and YYDKDF (reference sequence). MiXCR, run by TCRdb on the RT-PCR reads, gives a single entry per CDR3 protein. Among 150,000 to 200,000 distinct CDR3 sequences listed, over 9.5% were seen once. This clonotype was picked up many times. A further study also used this sample, focusing on T cells expressing NK-cell markers. From that paper: With UMIs, 5'RACE template switching was used to make TCR beta cDNA.

The chain carries TRBV15 and TRBJ2-7, with 10 bases aligning to TRBD1. This material consisted of CD8+ T cells sorted from PBMCs, taken 11 to 12 days after vaccination. This TCR was recovered from a middle-aged man who received an inactivated influenza vaccine. The CDR3 loop is CATSRSDRGIYEQYF. DNA for the CDR3: TGTGCCACCAGCAGATCGGACAGGGGGATCTACGAGCAGTACTTC.